This T cell receptor (beta chain) was obtained from a study of regulatory T cells in long-lasting Graves disease (dated by TCRdb to 2020 to 2023). With respect to the entire study: Antithyroid drugs had been taken for less than 3 months by newly diagnosed Graves' disease patients. Persistent Graves' disease patients were compared with newly diagnosed Graves' disease patients by peripheral blood TCR sequencing and RNA sequencing. The study was conducted in China and was registered as a clinical trial. TCR sequencing covered 13 persistent and approximately 20 newly diagnosed Graves' disease patients, about 35 samples in total.

The V and J ends are trimmed by 5 bases and 0 bases, leaving 16 bases between them. The CDR3, from cysteine to phenylalanine, totals 16 residues. Only the CDR3 portion is preserved as DNA: 48 bases, with reading frame beginning at the first base. As encoded in the germline V gene (reference sequence), CDR1 is MNHEY while CDR2 is SMNVEV. Ten or more counts support this clonotype. What this receptor recognizes is not known. No qualities accompany the bases; no much larger clone lies one base away. Study-level results and caveats: The authors acknowledged the small sample size as a limitation that may reduce accuracy. TRBV28, TRBJ1-2 and TRBJ2-5 were preferentially used in persistent disease, while TRBV20-1 and TRBJ2-1 were favored in newly diagnosed disease. Persistent patients shared more public clonotypes among themselves (more than 2,500) than newly diagnosed patients did (more than 950). Peripheral blood alone was examined, since thyroid tissue, which constituted the primary lesion, could not be accessed. Sequencing and analysis were limited to the TCR beta chain. Compared with newly diagnosed patients, persistent Graves' disease patients had lower TCR Shannon entropy and fewer highly expanded clones, which suggests clonal expansion.

The intended sense of this specimen's time point label: newly diagnosed GD, antithyroid drugs for less than 3 months. For both TCR sequencing and RNA sequencing, RNA was extracted from PBMCs using TRIzol. The diagnosis of Graves' disease followed American Thyroid Association guidelines. Patients for the study were recruited at an endocrinology department in Xi'an, China. From each patient, approximately 10 milliliters of peripheral blood was collected into an EDTA anticoagulant tube. Ficoll Paque Plus density gradient separation was used to isolate PBMCs, and no further T cell sorting was done. An Agilent 2100 Bioanalyzer and agarose gel were used to check RNA quality, and a NanoDrop 2000 was used to measure RNA concentration. Receptor amplification or capture employed multiplex PCR. Sequencing was performed on an Illumina HiSeq 4000. To build TCR beta libraries, CDR3 regions were amplified by Arm-PCR using iRepertoire HTBI primers. Before sequencing, the PCR products went through gel purification. As for how the authors treated the data: Gene usage analysis of CDR3 amino acid clonotypes relied on the approximately 68 TRBV and 15 or so TRBJ segments identified across samples. Filtered high-quality paired reads were merged into contigs using COPE and FqMerger. BLAST was used to align contigs to IMGT TRBV, TRBD and TRBJ reference genes, with CDR3 defined following IMGT. Highly expanded clones were defined as clonotypes with a frequency above 0.1%. Shannon entropy served as the measure of repertoire diversity, while the Gini coefficient captured V-J evenness. A clonotype found in more than one individual was treated as public. TCRdb took the public reads, trimmed them with fastp at Q25, ran MiXCR for clone calling and kept in-frame beta chains. Rows matching on CDR3 protein sequence are summarized as one entry with the most common DNA and genes. TCRdb assigned the V and J calls; the authors' analysis was not used. This sample is represented by a few hundred thousand distinct CDR3 sequences; 12% to 15% of them were singletons. The top ten clonotypes cover approximately 17% of the sample.

These records were also assigned to another study, of T cells in Graves' hyperthyroidism and ophthalmopathy. As the second paper documents: A patient counted as having stable Graves' hyperthyroidism if no progression to ophthalmopathy occurred over 18 months of follow-up. Hyperthyroidism patients were newly diagnosed, had a disease duration of under 2 months, and were aged 18 to 65 years. Exclusion was applied to patients with uncontrolled infections, other autoimmune diseases, pregnancy or lactation. Diagnoses were established on the basis of clinical symptoms, serum thyroxine and TRAb, thyroid ultrasound, and orbital computed tomography. For the first round of RT-PCR on the TCR CDR3, the HTBI primer set was used together with the Qiagen OneStep RT-PCR kit. Blood samples also contained most of the expanded thyroid clonotypes (frequency above 0.001), which suggests that blood repertoires may reflect thyroid immune responses. Ophthalmopathy was separated from stable hyperthyroidism by a 13 V-J signature model, with roughly 88% sensitivity and around 81% specificity obtained in cross-validation and 80%/75% obtained in testing. In validation, progression to ophthalmopathy was predicted by the model with approximately 67% sensitivity and approximately 78% specificity, a median of around 5.9 months before onset. A discovery cohort of approximately 97 patients, fewer than 50 with Graves' ophthalmopathy and 55 to 60 with stable Graves' hyperthyroidism, was used to find distinguishing TCR V-J signatures. An independent validation cohort of around 19 hyperthyroidism patients and 17 patients who later progressed to ophthalmopathy tested prospective prediction of ophthalmopathy. The roughly 100 discovery patients were randomly divided into training and test sets at a 7:3 ratio. In addition, the study compared T-cell repertoires in thyroid tissue and in blood from roughly six Graves' hyperthyroidism patients. Following sampling, methimazole starting at 30 mg daily was given to hyperthyroidism patients, and high-dose intravenous methylprednisolone was given to ophthalmopathy patients. Libraries were constructed in a second round of multiplex PCR, after which size selection and purification were carried out. Sequencing of the libraries was done on an Illumina HiSeq2000 using paired-end 100 bp reads. SOAPnuke was used to process the raw data, removing reads that contained adapters or uncalled bases, had a mean Phred below 15, or lacked an exact match to the constant primer or identifier. High-quality paired reads were merged with COPE v1.2.5, and unique nucleotide sequences were defined as clonotypes. Clonotypes were aligned to IMGT TRBV, TRBD and TRBJ reference segments using MiTCR v1.1. Only V-J combinations with frequency above 0.0001, covering 99% to 99.2% of repertoires, were analysed. A TCS score was defined as the ratio between F50 (clonal expansion) and ExV (chaos), using BLOSUM62-based TCRdist between CDR3 peptides within each V-J. Welch's t-statistics and random forest reduced roughly 500 V-J features to roughly 13, which were used in a naive Bayes classifier (R e1071). Sample size was not statistically predetermined, and blinding of investigators to group allocation was not performed. According to the paper, TCR Vbeta CDR3 sequencing was carried out on approximately 140 peripheral blood samples, which came from over 40 ophthalmopathy, around 74 hyperthyroidism and approximately 17 progressor patients.

The sequence derives from a woman in her fifties or sixties with Graves disease. Donor details come from another sample of the same person, matched by shared clones. The sample was peripheral blood mononuclear cells (PBMCs), taken at new diagnosis, from a patient treated with antithyroid drugs. The sequence joins TRBV27 to TRBJ1-2; TRBD1 is a weak D gene call, 6 bases matching. CDR3 protein: CASSRRGTPTNYGYTF. The nucleotide sequence is TGTGCCAGCAGTCGGAGGGGGACACCTACTAACTATGGCTACACCTTC.